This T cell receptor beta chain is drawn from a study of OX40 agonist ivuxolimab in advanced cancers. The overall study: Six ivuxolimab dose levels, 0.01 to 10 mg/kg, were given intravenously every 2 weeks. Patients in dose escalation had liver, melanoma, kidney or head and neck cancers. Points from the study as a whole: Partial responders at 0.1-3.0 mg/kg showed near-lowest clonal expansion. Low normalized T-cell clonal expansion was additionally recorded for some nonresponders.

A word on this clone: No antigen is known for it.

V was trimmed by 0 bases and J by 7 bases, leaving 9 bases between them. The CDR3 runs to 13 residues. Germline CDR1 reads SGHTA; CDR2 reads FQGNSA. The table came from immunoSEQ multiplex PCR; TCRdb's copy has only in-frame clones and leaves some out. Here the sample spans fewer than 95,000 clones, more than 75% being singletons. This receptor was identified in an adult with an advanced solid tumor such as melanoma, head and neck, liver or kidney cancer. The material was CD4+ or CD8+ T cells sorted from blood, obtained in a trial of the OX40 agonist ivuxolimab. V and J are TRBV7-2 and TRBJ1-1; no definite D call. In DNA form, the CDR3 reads TGTGCCAGCAGCTTAGCGGGCCAGCTTGAAGCTTTCTTT. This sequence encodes CASSLAGQLEAFF.